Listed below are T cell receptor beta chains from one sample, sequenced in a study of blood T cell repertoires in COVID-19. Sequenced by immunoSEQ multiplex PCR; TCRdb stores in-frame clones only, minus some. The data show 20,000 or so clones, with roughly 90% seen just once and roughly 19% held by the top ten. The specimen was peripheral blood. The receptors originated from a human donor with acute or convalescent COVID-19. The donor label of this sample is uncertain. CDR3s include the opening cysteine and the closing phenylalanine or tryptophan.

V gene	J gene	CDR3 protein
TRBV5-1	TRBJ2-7	CASSLGFEGRGLPAHYEQYF
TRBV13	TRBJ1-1	CASRTKGGWDTEAFF
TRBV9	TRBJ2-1	CASSVAQGIDVSDEQFF
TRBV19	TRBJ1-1	CASSTAGDTEAFF
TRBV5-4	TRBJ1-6	CASSQTVYNSPLHF
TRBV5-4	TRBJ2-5	CASSPQTSGTGETQYF
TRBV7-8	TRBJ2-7	CASSILQGARGEQYF
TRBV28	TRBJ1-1	CASSLMQGGPDTEAFF
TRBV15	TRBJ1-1	CATRRGGSENTEAFF
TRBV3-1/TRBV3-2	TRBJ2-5	CASSQFRAKETQYF
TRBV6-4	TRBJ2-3	CASSATSADTQYF
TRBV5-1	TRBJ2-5	CASSLAALSGETQYF
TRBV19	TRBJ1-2	CASSMRGSYGYTF
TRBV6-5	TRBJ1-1	CASSNLQDTAEAFF
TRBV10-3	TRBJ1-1	CAISEAGRGLEAFF
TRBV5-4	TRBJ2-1	CASSFEAGTSRGDEQFF
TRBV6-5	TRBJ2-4	CASRPTGGSFIQYF
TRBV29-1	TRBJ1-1	CSGSTGNTEAFF
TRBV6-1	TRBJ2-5	CASSENVAGLVQETQYF
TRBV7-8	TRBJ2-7	CASSLIVAQTTYEQYF